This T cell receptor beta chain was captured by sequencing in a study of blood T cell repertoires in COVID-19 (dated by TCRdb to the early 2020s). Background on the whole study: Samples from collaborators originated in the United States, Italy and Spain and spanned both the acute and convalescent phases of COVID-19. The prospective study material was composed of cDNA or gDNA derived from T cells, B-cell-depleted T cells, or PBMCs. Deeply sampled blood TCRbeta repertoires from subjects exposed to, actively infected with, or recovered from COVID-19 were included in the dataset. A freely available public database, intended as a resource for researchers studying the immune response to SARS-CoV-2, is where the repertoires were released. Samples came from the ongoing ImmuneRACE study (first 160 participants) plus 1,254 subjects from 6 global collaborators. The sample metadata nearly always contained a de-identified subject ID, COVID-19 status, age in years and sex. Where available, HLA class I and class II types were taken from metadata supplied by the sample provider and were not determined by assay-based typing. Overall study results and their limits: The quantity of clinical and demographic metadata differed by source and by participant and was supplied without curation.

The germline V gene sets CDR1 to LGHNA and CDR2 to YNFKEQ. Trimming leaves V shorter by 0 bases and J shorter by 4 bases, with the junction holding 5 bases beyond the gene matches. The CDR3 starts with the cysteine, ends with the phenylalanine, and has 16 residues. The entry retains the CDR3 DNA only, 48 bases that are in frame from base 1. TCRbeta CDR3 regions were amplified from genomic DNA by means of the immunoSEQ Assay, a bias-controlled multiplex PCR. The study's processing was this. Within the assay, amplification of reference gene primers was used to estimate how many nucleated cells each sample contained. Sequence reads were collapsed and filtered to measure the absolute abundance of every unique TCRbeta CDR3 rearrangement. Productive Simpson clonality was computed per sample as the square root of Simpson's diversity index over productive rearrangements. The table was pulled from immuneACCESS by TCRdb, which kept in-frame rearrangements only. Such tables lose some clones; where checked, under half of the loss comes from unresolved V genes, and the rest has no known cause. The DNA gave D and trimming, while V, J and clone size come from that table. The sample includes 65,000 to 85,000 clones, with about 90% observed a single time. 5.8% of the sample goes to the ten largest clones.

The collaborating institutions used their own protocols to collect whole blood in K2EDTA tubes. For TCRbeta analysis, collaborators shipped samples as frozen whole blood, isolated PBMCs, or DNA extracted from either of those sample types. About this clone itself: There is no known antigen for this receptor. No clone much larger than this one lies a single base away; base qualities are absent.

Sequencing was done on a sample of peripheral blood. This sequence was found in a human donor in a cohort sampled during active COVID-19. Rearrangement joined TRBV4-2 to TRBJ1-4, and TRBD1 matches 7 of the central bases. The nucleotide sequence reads TGTGCCAGCAGCCAAGAATACAGGGGCGGTAATGAAAAACTGTTTTTT. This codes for CASSQEYRGGNEKLFF.